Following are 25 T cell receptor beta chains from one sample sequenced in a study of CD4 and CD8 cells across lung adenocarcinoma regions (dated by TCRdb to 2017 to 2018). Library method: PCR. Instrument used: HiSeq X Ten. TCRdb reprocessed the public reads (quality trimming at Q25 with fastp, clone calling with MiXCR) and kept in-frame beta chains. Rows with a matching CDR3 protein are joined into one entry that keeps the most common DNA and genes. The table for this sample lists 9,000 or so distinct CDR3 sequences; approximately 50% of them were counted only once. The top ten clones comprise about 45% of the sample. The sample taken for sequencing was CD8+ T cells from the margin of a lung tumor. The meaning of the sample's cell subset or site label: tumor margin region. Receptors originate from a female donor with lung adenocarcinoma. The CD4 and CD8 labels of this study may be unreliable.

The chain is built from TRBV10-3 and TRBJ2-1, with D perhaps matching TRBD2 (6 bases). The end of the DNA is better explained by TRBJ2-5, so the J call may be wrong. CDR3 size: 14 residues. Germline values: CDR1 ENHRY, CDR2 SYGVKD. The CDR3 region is CAALVRGHQNTQYF. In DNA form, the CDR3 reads TGTGCGGCCCTCGTGCGGGGTCACCAAAACACCCAGTACTTC.

The CDR3 is CASSFTNWPGVQYF. CDR3 in DNA: TGCGCCAGCAGCTTTACGAACTGGCCGGGGGTGCAGTACTTC. This rearrangement joins TRBV5-1 to TRBJ2-5; tentative D call: TRBD2 (6 bases). This CDR3 has 14 amino acids. Trimming took off 2 bases at V and 11 bases at J, with 19 bases between the two ends. The V gene's germline CDR1 is SGHRS and CDR2 YFSETQ.

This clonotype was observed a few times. The chain's CDR3 is CASSLWGTQGIQYF. The CDR3 bases are TGTGCCAGCAGTTTATGGGGGACCCAAGGTATTCAGTACTTC. The chain has TRBV27 and TRBJ2-3, with D perhaps TRBD1 or TRBD2 (5 bases each). The better agreement between TRBJ2-4 and the DNA end casts doubt on the J call. CDR1 is MNHEY, CDR2 SMNVEV, per germline (reference sequence). The CDR3 has 14 residues.

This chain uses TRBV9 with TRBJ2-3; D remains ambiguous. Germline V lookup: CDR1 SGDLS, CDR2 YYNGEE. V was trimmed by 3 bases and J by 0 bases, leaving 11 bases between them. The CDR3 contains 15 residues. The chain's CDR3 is CASSAVGVSTDTQYF. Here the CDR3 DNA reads TGTGCCAGCAGCGCGGTAGGTGTGAGCACAGATACGCAGTATTTT. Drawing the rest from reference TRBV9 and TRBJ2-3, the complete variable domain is DSGVTQTPKHLITATGQRVTLRCSPRSGDLSVYWYQQSLDQGLQFLIQYYNGEERAKGNILERFSAQQFPDLHSELNLSSLELGDSALYFCASSAVGVSTDTQYFGPGTRLTVL.

CDR3 DNA sequence: TGTGCCAGCACCCCCATGGCCGGGGGTTTATACAATGAGCAGTTCTTC. Its protein is CASTPMAGGLYNEQFF. The chain uses TRBV6-1 and TRBJ2-1; D is perhaps TRBD2 (6 bases). CDR3 length: 16 residues. Germline CDR1 MNHNS, CDR2 SASEGT. The V and J ends lost 7 bases and 4 bases respectively, with 20 bases between them.

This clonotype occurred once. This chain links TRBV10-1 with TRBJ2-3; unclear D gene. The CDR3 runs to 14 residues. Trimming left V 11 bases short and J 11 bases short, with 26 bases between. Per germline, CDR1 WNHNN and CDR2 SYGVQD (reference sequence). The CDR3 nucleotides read TGCGCCGGCAAGGGCAGGCGAGCCAAAAACATGCAGTATTTT. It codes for CAGKGRRAKNMQYF.

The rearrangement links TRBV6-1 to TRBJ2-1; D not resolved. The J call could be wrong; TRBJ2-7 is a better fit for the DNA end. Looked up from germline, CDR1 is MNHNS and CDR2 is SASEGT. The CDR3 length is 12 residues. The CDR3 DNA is TGTGCCAGCAGAGCCCCCATTTCGAAGCAGTACTTC. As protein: CASRAPISKQYF.

CDR3 sequence: CASTWEGPTYNEQFF. The DNA of the CDR3 is TGTGCCAGCACCTGGGAGGGGCCTACCTACAATGAGCAGTTCTTC. V and J are TRBV6-1 and TRBJ2-1, with 7 positions matching TRBD2. The CDR3 is 15 residues long. V lost 7 bases, J lost 2 bases, and 8 bases stayed unmatched. Germline lookup yields CDR1 MNHNS and CDR2 SASEGT.

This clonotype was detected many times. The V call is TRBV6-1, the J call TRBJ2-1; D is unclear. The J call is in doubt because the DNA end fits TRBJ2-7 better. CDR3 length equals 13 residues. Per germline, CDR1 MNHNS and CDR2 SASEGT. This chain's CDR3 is CASSELGYNEQYV. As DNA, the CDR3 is TGTGCCAGCAGTGAGCTGGGGTACAACGAGCAGTACGTC.

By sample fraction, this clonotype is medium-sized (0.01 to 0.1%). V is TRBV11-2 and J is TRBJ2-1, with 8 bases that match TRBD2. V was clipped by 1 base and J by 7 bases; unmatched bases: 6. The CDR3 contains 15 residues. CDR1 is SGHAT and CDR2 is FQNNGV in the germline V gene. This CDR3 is CASSLVGRATNEQFF. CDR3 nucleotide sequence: TGTGCCAGCAGCTTAGTCGGGAGGGCCACTAATGAGCAGTTCTTC.

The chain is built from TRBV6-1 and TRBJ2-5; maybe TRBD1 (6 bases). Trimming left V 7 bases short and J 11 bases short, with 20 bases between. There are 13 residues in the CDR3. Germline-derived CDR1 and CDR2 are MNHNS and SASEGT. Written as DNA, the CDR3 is TGTGCCAGCACCCTAACATCGAGGGGGAAGCAGTACTTC. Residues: CASTLTSRGKQYF.

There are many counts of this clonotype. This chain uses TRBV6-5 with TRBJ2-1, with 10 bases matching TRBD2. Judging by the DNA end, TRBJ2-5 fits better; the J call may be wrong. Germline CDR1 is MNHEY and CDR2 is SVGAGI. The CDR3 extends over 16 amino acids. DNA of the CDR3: TGTGCCAGCAGTTACTCAGCGGGAGGGCCGTGGGAGACCCAGTACTTC. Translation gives CASSYSAGGPWETQYF.

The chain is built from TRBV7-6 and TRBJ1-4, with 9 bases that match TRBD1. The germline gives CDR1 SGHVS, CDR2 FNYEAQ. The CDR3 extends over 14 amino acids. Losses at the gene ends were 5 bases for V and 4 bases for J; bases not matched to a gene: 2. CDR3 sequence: CASSAGQGNEKLFF. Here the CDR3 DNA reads TGTGCCAGCAGCGCGGGACAGGGTAATGAAAAACTGTTTTTT.

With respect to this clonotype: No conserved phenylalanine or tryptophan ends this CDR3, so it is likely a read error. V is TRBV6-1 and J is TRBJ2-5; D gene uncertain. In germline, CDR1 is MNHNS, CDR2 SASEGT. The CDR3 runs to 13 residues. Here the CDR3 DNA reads TGTGGCGGCAGGCCACCGGGCTCCGAGAAGCAGTACGTC. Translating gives CGGRPPGSEKQYV.

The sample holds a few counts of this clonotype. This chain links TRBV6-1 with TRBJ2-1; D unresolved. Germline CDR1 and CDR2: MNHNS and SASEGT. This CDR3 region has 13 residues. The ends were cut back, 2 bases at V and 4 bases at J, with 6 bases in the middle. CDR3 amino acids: CASSELGYNEQFF. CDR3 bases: TGTGCCAGCAGTGAATTAGGATACAATGAGCAGTTCTTC.

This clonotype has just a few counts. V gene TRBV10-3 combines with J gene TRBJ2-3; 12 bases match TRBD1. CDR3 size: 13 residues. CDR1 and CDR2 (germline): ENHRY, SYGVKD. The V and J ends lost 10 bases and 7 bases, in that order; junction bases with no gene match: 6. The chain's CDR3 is CATGTGGKNTQYF. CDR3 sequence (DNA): TGTGCCACGGGGACAGGGGGCAAAAATACGCAGTATTTT.

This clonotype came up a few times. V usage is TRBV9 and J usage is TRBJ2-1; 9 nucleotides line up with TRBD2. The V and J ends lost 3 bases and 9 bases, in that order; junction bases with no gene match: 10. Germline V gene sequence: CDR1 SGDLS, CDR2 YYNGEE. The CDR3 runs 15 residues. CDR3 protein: CASSAGGREGSEQFF. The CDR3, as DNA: TGTGCCAGCAGCGCTGGCGGGAGGGAGGGGAGTGAGCAGTTCTTC. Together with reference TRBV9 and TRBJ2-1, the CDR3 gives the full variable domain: DSGVTQTPKHLITATGQRVTLRCSPRSGDLSVYWYQQSLDQGLQFLIQYYNGEERAKGNILERFSAQQFPDLHSELNLSSLELGDSALYFCASSAGGREGSEQFFGPGTRLTVL.

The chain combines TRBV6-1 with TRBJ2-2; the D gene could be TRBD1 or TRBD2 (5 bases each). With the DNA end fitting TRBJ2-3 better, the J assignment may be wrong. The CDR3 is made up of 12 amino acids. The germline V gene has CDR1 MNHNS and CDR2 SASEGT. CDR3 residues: CASSWTPGEQYF. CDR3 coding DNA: TGTGCCAGCAGCTGGACACCCGGGGAGCAGTATTTT.

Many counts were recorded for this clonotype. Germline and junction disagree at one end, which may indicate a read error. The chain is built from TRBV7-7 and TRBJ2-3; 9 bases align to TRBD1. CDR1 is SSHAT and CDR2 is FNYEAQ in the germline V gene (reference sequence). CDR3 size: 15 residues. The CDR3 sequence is CASSPGQGQADTQYF. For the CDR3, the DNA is TGTGCTAGCAGCCCAGGACAGGGGCAGGCAGATACGCAGTATTTT.

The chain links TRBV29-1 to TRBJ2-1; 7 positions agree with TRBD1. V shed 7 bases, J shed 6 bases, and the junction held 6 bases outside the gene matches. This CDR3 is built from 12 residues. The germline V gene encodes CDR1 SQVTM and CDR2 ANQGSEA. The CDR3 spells CSGGTVTNEQFF. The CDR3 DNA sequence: TGCAGCGGAGGGACAGTTACCAATGAGCAGTTCTTC.

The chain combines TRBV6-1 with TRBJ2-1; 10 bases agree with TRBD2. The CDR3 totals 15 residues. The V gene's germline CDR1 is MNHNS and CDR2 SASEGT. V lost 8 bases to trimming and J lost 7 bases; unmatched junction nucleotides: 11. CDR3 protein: CASRKAGGPGNEQFF. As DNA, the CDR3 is TGTGCCAGCCGAAAAGCGGGAGGGCCGGGAAATGAGCAGTTCTTC.

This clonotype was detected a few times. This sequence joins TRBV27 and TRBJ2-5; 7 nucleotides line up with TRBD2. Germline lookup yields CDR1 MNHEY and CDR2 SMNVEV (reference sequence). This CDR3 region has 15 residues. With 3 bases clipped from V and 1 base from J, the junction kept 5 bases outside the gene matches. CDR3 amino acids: CASSLSTSFQETQYF. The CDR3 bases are TGTGCCAGCAGTTTGTCGACTAGCTTCCAAGAGACCCAGTACTTC.

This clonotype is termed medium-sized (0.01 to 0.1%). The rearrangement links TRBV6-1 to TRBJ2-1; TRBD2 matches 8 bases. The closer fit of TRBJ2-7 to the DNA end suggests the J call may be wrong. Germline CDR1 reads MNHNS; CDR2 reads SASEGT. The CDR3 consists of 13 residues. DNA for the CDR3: TGTGCCAGCGGGATGAACCGGGGGGGCGAGCAGTACTTC. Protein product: CASGMNRGGEQYF.

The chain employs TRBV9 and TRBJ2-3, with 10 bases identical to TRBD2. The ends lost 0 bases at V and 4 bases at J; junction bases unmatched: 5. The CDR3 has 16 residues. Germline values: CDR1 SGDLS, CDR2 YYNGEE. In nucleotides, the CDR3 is TGTGCCAGCAGCGTAGGCGTAGCGGGAGGTTCAGATACGCAGTATTTT. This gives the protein CASSVGVAGGSDTQYF.

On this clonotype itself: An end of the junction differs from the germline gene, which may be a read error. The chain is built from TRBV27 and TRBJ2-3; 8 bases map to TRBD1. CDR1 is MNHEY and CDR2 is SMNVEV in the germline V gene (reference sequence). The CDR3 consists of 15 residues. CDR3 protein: CASSPDRAFTETQYF. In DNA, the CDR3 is TGTGCCAGCAGTCCGGACAGGGCCTTCACAGAGACGCAGTACTTT.